What follows are 2 T cell receptor beta chains derived from one specimen sequenced in a study of post-analysis software for immune sequencing data (dated by TCRdb to the mid-2010s). These receptors have no identified antigens. Findings and caveats that apply to the study as a whole: Patients showed significantly higher frequencies than controls for a few TRBV segments, among them TRBV5-6, TRBV5-1 and TRBV20-1.

The library was obtained by PCR. Sequencer: Illumina HiSeq 2500. To reduce PCR and sequencing biases, unique molecular identifiers were incorporated into the TCR beta cDNA libraries. Using fastp trimming at Q25 and MiXCR clonotype assembly, TCRdb reanalyzed the public sequencing data and kept in-frame beta chains. Each record represents a unique CDR3 protein, reported with the most common genes and DNA among its rows. Counted in this sample were roughly 570,000 distinct CDR3 sequences; 34% of them appeared once. The ten largest clones add up to approximately 6% of the sample. Sequencing input: blood. These receptor sequences come from a girl between 2 and 17 years old with multiple sclerosis.

This clonotype came up many times. V and J are TRBV20-1 and TRBJ2-7; 13 nucleotides line up with TRBD2. The V segment lost 0 bases and the J segment 2 bases; nucleotides outside the gene matches: 4. The CDR3 contains 16 residues. Germline V gene data show CDR1 as DFQATT and CDR2 as SNEGSKA (reference sequence). The CDR3 is CSARDQTSGGAYEQYF. CDR3 DNA sequence: TGCAGTGCTAGAGATCAAACTAGCGGGGGGGCCTACGAGCAGTACTTC.

This clonotype came up once. V and J are TRBV6-1 and TRBJ2-7; D perhaps matches TRBD1 (6 bases). CDR3 length equals 13 residues. Germline-derived CDR1 and CDR2 are MNHNS and SASEGT. V was clipped by 1 base and J by 3 bases, with 7 bases between them. Here the CDR3 reads CASSEGDNYEQYF. For the CDR3, the DNA is TGTGCCAGCAGTGAAGGGGACAACTACGAGCAGTACTTC.